The 15 T cell receptor beta chains given below trace back to one sample, sequenced in a study of beta chain features in type 1 diabetes. Regarding the study as a whole: Type 1 diabetes patients had TCRB CDR3s that were shorter (moderately but significantly so) in all four CD4+ subsets.

The entirety of the isolated RNA underwent reverse transcription, so expressed TCRB transcripts were sequenced. Assay used: immunoSEQ multiplex PCR; TCRdb lists only in-frame clones, some missing. The data contain some 190,000 clones, around 8% of them singletons. Which antigens these TCRs recognize remains unknown. Sequenced: central memory CD4+ T cells from blood. Every receptor here comes from a woman aged 40 to 55 with type 1 diabetes.

The chain employs TRBV29-1 and TRBJ1-3; D uncertain. The CDR3 contains 14 residues. Trimming cost V 2 bases and J 0 bases, with 8 bases left between them. Per the germline V gene, CDR1 is SQVTM and CDR2 is ANQGSEA. CDR3 sequence (DNA): TGCAGCGTTGAAAGACGGAGCTCTGGAAACACCATATATTTT. This sequence encodes CSVERRSSGNTIYF.

The V gene is TRBV7-3, the J gene TRBJ1-6, with TRBD1 matching over 7 bases. Germline V gene data show CDR1 as SGHTA and CDR2 as FQGTGA. Germline trimming cut 5 bases from V and 9 bases from J; bases unmatched to any gene: 7. This CDR3 is 14 amino acids long. The CDR3 spells CASSQQGIRSPLHF. Written as DNA, the CDR3 is TGTGCCAGCAGCCAACAGGGGATTCGTTCACCCCTCCACTTT.

The table lists this clone with many counts. V gene TRBV27 combines with J gene TRBJ2-5; D call uncertain. In germline, CDR1 is MNHEY, CDR2 SMNVEV (reference sequence). Trimming shortened V by 8 bases and J by 5 bases, and 6 bases separated the two germline ends. This CDR3 has 10 amino acids. The CDR3 reads CASGKETQYF. Written as DNA, the CDR3 is TGTGCCAGCGGCAAGGAGACCCAGTACTTC.

The sample holds a few counts of this clone. The chain is built from TRBV9 and TRBJ2-5; D unresolved. The last part of the DNA fits TRBJ2-7 better; the J call may be wrong. The CDR3 contains 13 residues. CDR1 is SGDLS and CDR2 is YYNGEE in the germline V gene. The CDR3 coding sequence is TGTGCCAGCAGCGTAAATCCAACCTACGAGCAGTACTTC. This translates into CASSVNPTYEQYF.

The V gene is TRBV7-3, the J gene TRBJ2-3; weak D call: TRBD2 (5 bases). Germline values: CDR1 SGHTA, CDR2 FQGTGA. The V end was cut by 2 bases, the J end by 0 bases, with 6 bases between. This CDR3 spans 14 amino acids. DNA for the CDR3: TGTGCCAGCAGCTTAGAGGGAAGCACAGATACGCAGTATTTT. Encoded protein: CASSLEGSTDTQYF.

This clone was counted a few times. The chain has TRBV9 and TRBJ2-1, with D maybe TRBD1 (5 bases). The V gene's germline CDR1 is SGDLS and CDR2 YYNGEE. Trimming stripped 0 bases from V and 8 bases from J, with 12 bases between. The CDR3 totals 14 residues. The CDR3 coding sequence is TGTGCCAGCAGCGTAGCCTCCAGGGAACATGAGCAGTTCTTC. This translates into CASSVASREHEQFF.

This clone has a handful of counts. The chain is built from TRBV4-1 and TRBJ1-2; D possibly corresponds to TRBD1 (6 bases). Trimming left V 1 base short and J 2 bases short, with 11 bases between. The germline V gene has CDR1 MGHRA and CDR2 YSYEKL. The CDR3 sequence is 15 residues long. CDR3 coding DNA: TGCGCCAGCAGCCAAGGGGCAGACAGGAACTATGGCTACACCTTC. It encodes CASSQGADRNYGYTF.

The table lists this clone with a few counts. Compared with germline, one end of the junction differs, possibly owing to a read error. The chain joins TRBV5-4 to TRBJ1-1; D perhaps matches TRBD1 (6 bases). Germline V gene data show CDR1 as SGHNT and CDR2 as YYREEE (reference sequence). CDR3 length: 12 amino acids. The CDR3 sequence: CASSQDGGHLVF. The DNA of the CDR3 is TGCGCCAGCAGCCAAGACGGGGGGCACCTTGTCTTT.

This clone was counted only a few times. The chain joins TRBV25-1 to TRBJ1-3, with D perhaps TRBD1 (5 bases). This CDR3 spans 14 amino acids. V was clipped by 3 bases and J by 0 bases, with 6 bases between them. Germline CDR1 is MGHDK and CDR2 is SYGVNS. In DNA form, the CDR3 reads TGTGCCAGCAGTGACAGGGTCTCTGGAAACACCATATATTTT. Translation: CASSDRVSGNTIYF.

This chain links TRBV7-8 with TRBJ1-5, with TRBD1 identical over 7 bases. This CDR3 region has 16 residues. The V gene's germline CDR1 is SGHVS and CDR2 FQNEAQ. Trimming cost V 4 bases and J 1 base; bases outside gene matches: 7. In nucleotides, the CDR3 is TGTGCCAGCAGCTCCCAAATACAGGGGAGCAATCAGCCCCAGCATTTT. Its protein product is CASSSQIQGSNQPQHF.

This clone occurred many times. The J gene is TRBJ2-5, the V gene TRBV29-1; TRBD2 aligns across 12 bases. V was pared by 8 bases and J by 5 bases, with 9 bases of the junction left unmatched. CDR3 length: 14 amino acids. Germline lookup yields CDR1 SQVTM and CDR2 ANQGSEA. The CDR3 sequence is CSSPSGRAGETQYF. The CDR3 coding sequence is TGCAGCTCCCCTAGCGGGAGGGCCGGTGAGACCCAGTACTTC.

This clone came up a few times. This chain uses TRBV18 with TRBJ2-2; tentatively, D is TRBD1 (5 bases). Germline lookup yields CDR1 KGHSH and CDR2 LQKENI. V gave up 3 bases and J gave up 2 bases, with 7 bases separating them. The CDR3 extends over 14 amino acids. The CDR3 DNA sequence: TGTGCCAGCTCACCCGACAGAAACACCGGGGAGCTGTTTTTT. It codes for CASSPDRNTGELFF. The full variable domain, completed using reference TRBV18 and TRBJ2-2, is NAGVMQNPRHLVRRRGQEARLRCSPMKGHSHVYWYRQLPEEGLKFMVYLQKENIIDESGMPKERFSAEFPKEGPSILRIQQVVRGDSAAYFCASSPDRNTGELFFGEGSRLTVL.

This clone showed up just a few times. One end of the junction does not line up with germline, which may come from a read error. This chain joins TRBV7-7 and TRBJ2-5, with 10 bases identical to TRBD2. There are 14 residues in the CDR3. Germline V gives CDR1 SSHAT, CDR2 FNYEAQ (reference sequence). The CDR3 DNA is TGTGCTAGCAGCTCAGCGGGGGGGCTGGAGACCCAGTACTTC. Translation: CASSSAGGLETQYF.

This clone appeared a few times. The rearrangement links TRBV18 to TRBJ2-7; 7 bases fit TRBD2. Germline values: CDR1 KGHSH, CDR2 LQKENI. V dropped 6 bases and J dropped 3; count of bases not matched to a gene: 8. This CDR3 has 14 amino acids. The CDR3 nucleotides are TGTGCCAGCTCCGTTGGCGGGAGAGTCTACGAGCAGTACTTC. Amino acid sequence: CASSVGGRVYEQYF.

The rearrangement uses TRBV2 and TRBJ1-2; D unclear. This CDR3 is 15 amino acids long. The V and J ends lost 7 bases and 8 bases respectively, with 23 bases between them. CDR1 and CDR2 from the germline V gene are SNHLY and FYNNEI. The CDR3 spells CASTPSEGGSVGYTF. For the CDR3, the DNA is TGTGCCAGCACCCCTTCGGAGGGTGGATCTGTCGGCTACACCTTC.